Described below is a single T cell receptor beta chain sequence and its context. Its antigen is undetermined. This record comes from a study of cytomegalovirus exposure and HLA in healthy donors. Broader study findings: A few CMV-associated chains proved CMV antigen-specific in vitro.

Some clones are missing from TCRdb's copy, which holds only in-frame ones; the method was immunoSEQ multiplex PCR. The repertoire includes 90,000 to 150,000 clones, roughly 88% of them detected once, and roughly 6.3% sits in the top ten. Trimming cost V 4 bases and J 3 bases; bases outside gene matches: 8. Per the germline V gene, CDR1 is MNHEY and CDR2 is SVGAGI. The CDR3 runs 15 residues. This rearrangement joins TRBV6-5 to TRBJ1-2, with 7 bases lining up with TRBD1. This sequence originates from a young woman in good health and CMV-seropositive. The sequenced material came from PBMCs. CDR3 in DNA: TGTGCCAGCAGTTTTGCAGGGGGAAGCGACTATGGCTACACCTTC. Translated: CASSFAGGSDYGYTF.